This passage covers 2 T cell receptor beta chains from one sample sequenced in a study of blood T cell repertoires in COVID-19. Assay used: immunoSEQ multiplex PCR; TCRdb lists only in-frame clones, some missing. Among more than 200,000 clones listed, about nine tenths were seen once. The sequencing sample was made of PBMCs or T cells enriched from blood (not recorded which). The receptors shown here come from a man between 40 and 49 years old who had recovered from COVID-19.

The V and J genes are TRBV27 and TRBJ2-1; 13 positions agree with TRBD2. Germline V gene lookup returns CDR1 MNHEY and CDR2 SMNVEV (reference sequence). The trim removed 3 bases at V and 7 bases at J, leaving 3 bases unmatched. CDR3 length: 15 residues. DNA for the CDR3: TGTGCCAGCAGTTTGACTAGCGGGAGGTTGAATGAGCAGTTCTTC. The encoded protein is CASSLTSGRLNEQFF.

The CDR3 nucleotides read TGTGCCAGCAGTAAAAACAGGGCCCAAGAGACCCAGTACTTC. It specifies CASSKNRAQETQYF. The chain carries TRBV5-4 and TRBJ2-5; possible D gene TRBD1, 6 bases. In germline, CDR1 is SGHNT, CDR2 YYREEE (reference sequence). V was pared by 5 bases and J by 1 base, with 12 bases between. The CDR3 consists of 14 residues.